These T cell receptor beta chains were read from a single sample in a study of monozygotic twins with inflammatory bowel disease. From the 5' RACE reads, TCRdb lists one entry per CDR3 protein and no DNA. Here the sample table reports about 160,000 distinct CDR3 sequences. Sequencing was carried out using blood. The receptors derive from a human donor with ulcerative colitis or Crohn's disease, or a healthy co-twin of an affected twin (not recorded which). The CDR3 runs from the conserved cysteine through the conserved F or W.

TRBV12-3/TRBV12-4	TRBJ2-3	CASNEESGLRGDTQYF
TRBV7-2	TRBJ2-1	CASSRPPGAGGKNEQFF
TRBV7-2	TRBJ2-7	CASSLLSTSSYEQYF
TRBV11-1	TRBJ2-1	CASSLVAGNLGGNTEQFF
TRBV4-1	TRBJ2-7	CASSQVFAEGYEQYF
TRBV4-1	TRBJ2-3	CASSSTGPAEDTQYF
TRBV19	TRBJ2-1	CASSIRLMTYNEQFF
TRBV20-1	TRBJ2-1	CSARSGTSVYNEQFF
TRBV15	TRBJ1-4	CATSRGGLNEKLFF
TRBV12-3/TRBV12-4	TRBJ2-3	CASSLDRSPDTQYF
TRBV7-9	TRBJ2-5	CASSLVAGGETQYF
TRBV5-1	TRBJ1-1	CASSLGIGLMNTEAFF
TRBV28	TRBJ2-7	CASSRDHYYEQYF
TRBV6-2/TRBV6-3	TRBJ1-1	CASSLNTGTEAFF
TRBV6-5	TRBJ2-7	CASSSPSGTGYEQYF
TRBV29-1	TRBJ2-7	CSARGGEGRTYEQYF
TRBV11-3	TRBJ2-1	CASSPRQGPQFRNEQFF
TRBV12-3/TRBV12-4	TRBJ2-7	CASSWTGGIYEQYF
TRBV13	TRBJ1-5	CASSLGTGLNQPQHF
TRBV7-2	TRBJ2-1	CASSLNYGAHNEQFF
TRBV9	TRBJ2-5	CASSKGGETQYF
TRBV12-3/TRBV12-4	TRBJ2-7	CASSARQGSYEQYF
TRBV7-6	TRBJ2-7	CASSSSKGTSHSYEQYF
TRBV5-4	TRBJ2-1	CASSFVLAGDSSYNEQFF
TRBV30	TRBJ1-5	CAWSVRQNQPQHF
TRBV12-3/TRBV12-4	TRBJ1-3	CASSPPGDTFSGNTIYF
TRBV5-4	TRBJ2-1	CASSLRGRSYNEQFF